This TCR beta chain was identified during a study of radiotherapy plus CTLA-4 blockade in lung cancer. Profiling relied on immunoSEQ multiplex PCR, and the TCRdb table lists in-frame clones only, not all of them. This table has more than 40,000 clones, roughly two thirds appearing once. Germline V gives CDR1 MNHEY, CDR2 SMNVEV (reference sequence). This CDR3 contains 17 residues. The junction had 12 bases not matched to a gene; V was cut back by 5 bases and J by 7 bases. The sample here was peripheral blood, taken from a patient treated with radiotherapy plus ipilimumab. J is TRBJ2-3 and V is TRBV27; TRBD2 aligns across 13 bases. This clonotype originated in a human donor with non-small cell lung cancer who had a complete response to radiotherapy plus ipilimumab. The CDR3 DNA follows: TGTGCCAGCAGTGCCAGACTAGCGGGGGGACTGGGGAATACGCAGTATTTT. Translating it yields CASSARLAGGLGNTQYF.